These 17 T cell receptor beta chains were all obtained from the same sample, sequenced in a study of OX40 agonist ivuxolimab in advanced cancers. Sequencing was performed with immunoSEQ multiplex PCR; in TCRdb, only in-frame clones are kept and a portion is missing. The sample lists about 70,000 clones; roughly 80% were seen once. This sample comprised CD4+ or CD8+ T cells sorted from blood, obtained in a trial of the OX40 agonist ivuxolimab. The origin of the receptors is an adult with an advanced solid tumor such as melanoma, head and neck, liver or kidney cancer.

The chain recombines TRBV7-9 with TRBJ1-5, with 8 bases identical to TRBD1. The CDR3 covers 16 residues. Looked up from germline, CDR1 is SEHNR and CDR2 is FQNEAQ (reference sequence). J was trimmed by 7 bases and V by 2 bases; bases with no gene match: 10. CDR3 sequence (DNA): TGTGCCAGCAGCTTATGGTCAGGGGGCGTCGGGCAGCCCCAGCATTTT. This sequence encodes CASSLWSGGVGQPQHF.

This chain connects TRBV5-1 to TRBJ2-7, with 7 bases fitting TRBD1. V lost 0 bases and J lost 9; bases outside the gene matches: 3. Germline CDR1 SGHRS, CDR2 YFSETQ. The CDR3 length is 12 residues. Here the CDR3 DNA reads TGCGCCAGCAGCTTGGAAGGGACAGCGCAGTACTTC. Translated, it gives CASSLEGTAQYF.

The DNA for the CDR3 is TGTGCCAGCAGTGAAGTATGGGACAGGTTTGCAACTAATGAAAAACTGTTTTTT. It yields the protein CASSEVWDRFATNEKLFF. The chain recombines TRBV6-1 with TRBJ1-4, with 8 bases identical to TRBD1. J lost 0 bases, V lost 1 base, and 7 bases had no gene match. CDR1 MNHNS and CDR2 SASEGT come from the germline V gene. The CDR3 length is 18 residues.

The rearrangement uses TRBV19 and TRBJ2-2; 9 bases map to TRBD1. The junction had 3 bases not matched to a gene; V was cut back by 6 bases and J by 4 bases. CDR3 length: 14 residues. The germline V gene has CDR1 LNHDA and CDR2 SQIVND (reference sequence). CDR3 in DNA: TGTGCCAGTAGGGAGACAGGGGGCACCGGGGAGCTGTTTTTT. It encodes CASRETGGTGELFF.

The chain employs TRBV19 and TRBJ2-4, with D tentatively TRBD2 (6 bases). This CDR3 is 14 amino acids long. Germline V gene lookup returns CDR1 LNHDA and CDR2 SQIVND (reference sequence). V was trimmed by 6 bases and J by 12 bases, leaving 21 bases between them. The CDR3 DNA sequence: TGTGCCAGTAGCTTATCGAATCGGGAGCACAATCAGTACTTC. This codes for CASSLSNREHNQYF.

The V and J genes are TRBV19 and TRBJ1-6; D remains unclear. In germline, CDR1 is LNHDA, CDR2 SQIVND (reference sequence). V was pared by 5 bases and J by 7 bases, with 18 bases between. CDR3 size: 16 residues. The CDR3 loop is CASSALRGGRNSPLHF. The CDR3 DNA reads as TGTGCCAGTAGTGCCCTGCGGGGTGGCAGGAATTCACCCCTCCACTTT.

The sample holds a few counts of this clone. V is TRBV5-1 and J is TRBJ2-1, with D perhaps TRBD2 (5 bases). The CDR3 runs to 14 residues. The germline V gene encodes CDR1 SGHRS and CDR2 YFSETQ. V lost 3 bases and J 5 bases, leaving 12 bases between the germline ends. CDR3 protein: CASSYHLADNEQFF. As DNA, the CDR3 is TGCGCCAGCAGCTATCACCTAGCTGACAATGAGCAGTTCTTC.

The rearrangement uses TRBV2 and TRBJ2-7, with D uncertain. CDR1 is SNHLY, CDR2 FYNNEI, per germline. This CDR3 has 12 residues. Trimming removed 5 bases at V and 2 bases at J, with 7 bases between. In DNA, the CDR3 is TGTGCCAGCAGTTATTTAGCCTACGAGCAGTACTTC. Translation gives CASSYLAYEQYF.

The CDR3 spells CAIRTTADSPLHF. As DNA, the CDR3 is TGTGCCATCAGGACTACCGCGGATTCACCCCTCCACTTT. This sequence joins TRBV10-3 and TRBJ1-6; D gene ambiguous. CDR1 is ENHRY and CDR2 is SYGVKD in the germline V gene. The CDR3 runs to 13 residues. Trimming pared 6 bases from V and 8 bases from J, leaving 11 bases between.

This clone was observed at least ten times. V and J are TRBV25-1 and TRBJ1-4, with D hard to call. Germline lookup yields CDR1 MGHDK and CDR2 SYGVNS. CDR3 size: 13 residues. V dropped 4 bases and J dropped 6 bases, with 9 bases sitting between them. CDR3 region: CASSGVNYEKLFF. For the CDR3, the DNA is TGTGCCAGCAGTGGGGTCAATTATGAAAAACTGTTTTTT.

This chain connects TRBV10-1 to TRBJ1-1, with a possible D match to TRBD1 (6 bases). The CDR3 extends over 16 amino acids. The germline V gene has CDR1 WNHNN and CDR2 SYGVQD (reference sequence). The germline V and J ends were trimmed by 4 bases and 6 bases, with 21 bases remaining between them. The CDR3, as DNA: TGCGCCAGCAGTGCCCCCGAACAGGGAGTTATCGCTGAAGCTTTCTTT. It encodes CASSAPEQGVIAEAFF.

This chain uses TRBV5-1 with TRBJ2-7; D uncertain. The V end lost 1 base, the J end lost 7 bases, and 9 bases lay between the germline ends. The CDR3 covers 12 residues. CDR1 and CDR2 from the germline V gene are SGHRS and YFSETQ. Here the CDR3 reads CASSLSLGEQYF. The DNA for the CDR3 is TGCGCCAGCAGCTTGTCGCTGGGTGAGCAGTACTTC.

The chain links TRBV4-1 to TRBJ1-4, with D perhaps TRBD1 (5 bases). The CDR3 consists of 15 residues. Germline V gives CDR1 MGHRA, CDR2 YSYEKL. Between the trimmed V and J ends, which lost 2 bases and 2 bases, there was a span of 9 bases. CDR3 protein: CASSQTGGTNEKLFF. The CDR3 nucleotides are TGCGCCAGCAGCCAAACCGGGGGGACTAATGAAAAACTGTTTTTT.

DNA of the CDR3: TGTGCCAGCAGCTTAGAATTGGCAGGCGACCATACGCAGTATTTT. It yields the protein CASSLELAGDHTQYF. The chain uses TRBV7-8 and TRBJ2-3; D gene ambiguous. The V gene lost 1 base and the J gene lost 7 bases, with 15 bases spanning the gap. The CDR3 is made up of 15 amino acids. CDR1 is SGHVS and CDR2 is FQNEAQ in the germline V gene. The variable domain in full, with the rest retrieved from reference TRBV7-8 and TRBJ2-3, is GAGVSQSPRYKVAKRGQDVALRCDPISGHVSLFWYQQALGQGPEFLTYFQNEAQLDKSGLPSDRFFAERPEGSVSTLKIQRTQQEDSAVYLCASSLELAGDHTQYFGPGTRLTVL.

This clone is a singleton in its sample. V gene TRBV4-2 combines with J gene TRBJ1-6; D possibly corresponds to TRBD1 (5 bases). V was shortened by 5 bases and J by 2 bases, with 10 bases between the two germline ends. The CDR3 loop spans 15 amino acids. CDR1 and CDR2 from the germline V gene are LGHNA and YNFKEQ. The chain's CDR3 is CASSTGPAYNSPLHF. The CDR3 coding sequence is TGTGCCAGCAGCACGGGGCCTGCCTATAATTCACCCCTCCACTTT.

The chain links TRBV5-4 to TRBJ1-4; a possible D gene is TRBD1 (5 bases). The CDR3 is 15 residues long. The germline gives CDR1 SGHNT, CDR2 YYREEE (reference sequence). Trimming removed 0 bases at V and 8 bases at J, with 14 bases between. The CDR3 DNA reads TGTGCCAGCAGCTTGGGGGCAGGGCGTAGAGAAAAACTGTTTTTT. It is translated as CASSLGAGRREKLFF. Variable domain in full (rest from reference TRBV5-4 and TRBJ1-4): ETGVTQSPTHLIKTRGQQVTLRCSSQSGHNTVSWYQQALGQGPQFIFQYYREEENGRGNFPPRFSGLQFPNYSSELNVNALELDDSALYLCASSLGAGRREKLFFGSGTQLSVL.

This clone was detected once. The chain uses TRBV10-3 and TRBJ2-7; D might be TRBD2 (7 bases). This CDR3 has 17 residues. Trimming pared 0 bases from V and 7 bases from J, leaving 22 bases between. Germline V gene data show CDR1 as ENHRY and CDR2 as SYGVKD. The CDR3, as DNA: TGTGCCATCAGTGAGTCAGGAGGGGGGGTCCCCCCGGCTGAGCAGTACTTC. Protein sequence: CAISESGGGVPPAEQYF.